A selection of T cell receptor beta chains follows, all from one sample in a study of blood T cell repertoires in COVID-19. Generated by immunoSEQ multiplex PCR, the TCRdb table keeps only in-frame clones and is missing some. This table holds some 160,000 clones, around 80% found once. What was sequenced was PBMCs or T cells enriched from blood (not recorded which). Receptors were obtained from a woman between 55 and 75 years old who had recovered from COVID-19. The CDR3 runs from the conserved cysteine through the conserved F or W. The D gene is left open where the match is weak. Size tells how often a clone was seen (once, few, many) or the class of an expanded clone, and some rows leave it out.

V: TRBV5-1
size: few
D: TRBD1
J: TRBJ1-4
DNA: TGCGCCAGCAGACGAGGACAGGGCCCAACTAATGAAAAACTGTTTTTT
CDR3: CASRRGQGPTNEKLFF

V: TRBV18
size: -
D: TRBD1
J: TRBJ1-2
DNA: TGTGCCAGCTCTCAAGGGACAGCGACTAACTATGGCTACACCTTC
CDR3: CASSQGTATNYGYTF

V: TRBV5-6
size: -
D: -
J: TRBJ2-1
DNA: TGTGCCAGCAGCTTGGCTGTGACTAACTCCTACAATGAGCAGTTCTTC
CDR3: CASSLAVTNSYNEQFF

V: TRBV16
size: -
D: TRBD2
J: TRBJ2-3
DNA: TGTGCCAGCAGCCAATCGATTAGCGGGCGCACAGATACGCAGTATTTT
CDR3: CASSQSISGRTDTQYF

V: TRBV27
size: -
D: -
J: TRBJ1-1
DNA: TGTGCCAGCAGTTTATGGGGCAGGGTGGAGGGCACTGAAGCTTTCTTT
CDR3: CASSLWGRVEGTEAFF

V: TRBV19
size: -
D: TRBD1
J: TRBJ1-6
DNA: TGTGCCAGTAGTAGGGCGACAGGGAAGGGACGTTCACCCCTCCACTTT
CDR3: CASSRATGKGRSPLHF

V: TRBV5-5
size: -
D: -
J: TRBJ2-3
DNA: TGTGCCAGCAGCCTGAGTACGAGCACAGATACGCAGTATTTT
CDR3: CASSLSTSTDTQYF

V: TRBV2
size: -
D: TRBD2
J: TRBJ2-5
DNA: TGTGCCAGCAGAGACCGCGGGACTAGCGCAGAGACCCAGTACTTC
CDR3: CASRDRGTSAETQYF

V: TRBV7-9
size: -
D: -
J: TRBJ2-2
DNA: TGTGCCAGCAGCTTCAGGGCCAGTGACGGGGAGCTGTTTTTT
CDR3: CASSFRASDGELFF

V: TRBV27
size: -
D: -
J: TRBJ1-6
DNA: TGTGCCAGCAGTTTTTCGAGTATGAGGTCTGGATCACCCCTCCACTTT
CDR3: CASSFSSMRSGSPLHF

V: TRBV5-4
size: few
D: -
J: TRBJ1-3
DNA: TGTGCCAGCAGCTTGGGGGGCGATGCGTCTGGAAACACCATATATTTT
CDR3: CASSLGGDASGNTIYF

V: TRBV5-4
size: -
D: -
J: TRBJ1-6
DNA: TGTGCCAGCAACTCGGGAGGTTCACCCCTCCACTTT
CDR3: CASNSGGSPLHF

V: TRBV5-1
size: -
D: -
J: TRBJ1-5
DNA: TGCGCCAGCAGCTTGTTGGCAGGGGACAATCAGCCCCAGCATTTT
CDR3: CASSLLAGDNQPQHF

V: TRBV5-1
size: once
D: -
J: TRBJ1-1
DNA: TGCGCCAGCAGCTTCAACAGGGCAACAGGGCGAACTGAAGCTTTCTTT
CDR3: CASSFNRATGRTEAFF

V: TRBV1
size: -
D: -
J: TRBJ1-4
DNA: TGCACCAGCAGCCGGGGGAACAGGGGCTCCATTAATGAAAAACTGTTTTTT
CDR3: CTSSRGNRGSINEKLFF

V: TRBV6-5
size: -
D: TRBD1
J: TRBJ1-3
DNA: TGTGCCAGCAGTTACACCGGACAGGGGGCGCAAATATATTTT
CDR3: CASSYTGQGAQIYF

V: TRBV5-4
size: -
D: -
J: TRBJ2-7
DNA: TGTGCCAGCAGCTTGGGAGGGAAAGGGCCCTCCTACGAGCAGTACTTC
CDR3: CASSLGGKGPSYEQYF

V: TRBV9
size: once
D: -
J: TRBJ1-1
DNA: TGTGCCAGCAGCGTAGTTGGGGGGAGCATGAACACTGAAGCTTTCTTT
CDR3: CASSVVGGSMNTEAFF

V: TRBV7-9
size: once
D: -
J: TRBJ1-2
DNA: TGTGCCAGCAGATTAAGGTCAAACGGAGATGGCTACACCTTC
CDR3: CASRLRSNGDGYTF

V: TRBV5-6
size: -
D: TRBD1
J: TRBJ1-2
DNA: TGTGCCAGCAGCTTGGTACAGGGGAGGAGGGACTATGGCTACACCTTC
CDR3: CASSLVQGRRDYGYTF

V: TRBV5-1
size: -
D: -
J: TRBJ2-3
DNA: TGCGCCAGCAGCTGGGGGGACAGAACTAGCACAGATACGCAGTATTTT
CDR3: CASSWGDRTSTDTQYF

V: TRBV19
size: -
D: -
J: TRBJ1-1
DNA: TGTGCCAGCCTGGCCGGGATGAACACTGAAGCTTTCTTT
CDR3: CASLAGMNTEAFF

V: TRBV18
size: -
D: TRBD1
J: TRBJ1-5
DNA: TGTGCCAGCTCAGGGGACAGAGACTATAGCAATCAGCCCCAGCATTTT
CDR3: CASSGDRDYSNQPQHF

V: TRBV5-4
size: -
D: -
J: TRBJ2-5
DNA: TGTGCCAGCAGCTTGGATCTGGGAGAAGAAGAGACCCAGTACTTC
CDR3: CASSLDLGEEETQYF

V: TRBV21-1
size: -
D: -
J: TRBJ2-3
DNA: TGTGCCAGCAGCAAAGTGGCCACGGGACAGGGATTTGCAGATACGCAGTATTTT
CDR3: CASSKVATGQGFADTQYF

V: TRBV5-1
size: -
D: -
J: TRBJ2-2
DNA: TGCGCCAGCAGCCAGGACACAAACACCGGGGAGCTGTTTTTT
CDR3: CASSQDTNTGELFF

V: TRBV3-1/TRBV3-2
size: -
D: TRBD2
J: TRBJ2-3
DNA: TGTGCCAGCAGCCAACAGACGGGACTAGCTCAGTATTTT
CDR3: CASSQQTGLAQYF

V: TRBV4-1
size: -
D: -
J: TRBJ2-2
DNA: TGCGCCAGCAGCCAAGGGCGTCTAGATTACACCGGGGAGCTGTTTTTT
CDR3: CASSQGRLDYTGELFF

V: TRBV5-1
size: once
D: -
J: TRBJ2-2
DNA: TGCGCCAGCAGCTGGCCCGGGACCGGGGAGCTGTTTTTT
CDR3: CASSWPGTGELFF

V: TRBV9
size: -
D: TRBD1
J: TRBJ1-3
DNA: TGTGCCAGCAGCCTGTCTACCGGGACAGGGGGGGGAAACACCATATATTTT
CDR3: CASSLSTGTGGGNTIYF

V: TRBV4-1
size: -
D: -
J: TRBJ2-7
DNA: TGCGCCAGCAGCCAAGGGCCGGGGGACGGGTACGAGCAGTACTTC
CDR3: CASSQGPGDGYEQYF

V: TRBV9
size: -
D: TRBD2
J: TRBJ2-3
DNA: TGTGCCAGCAGCGCCCCGGGGGGGCCAGTCGTTACGCAGTATTTT
CDR3: CASSAPGGPVVTQYF

V: TRBV5-5
size: -
D: TRBD1
J: TRBJ2-3
DNA: TGTGCCAGCAGCTTGTGGACAGGGGCTAGCACAGATACGCAGTATTTT
CDR3: CASSLWTGASTDTQYF

V: TRBV3-1/TRBV3-2
size: few
D: -
J: TRBJ1-2
DNA: TGTGCCAGCAGCCAAGAGGCCCCCATCGAGGGCTATGGCTACACCTTC
CDR3: CASSQEAPIEGYGYTF

V: TRBV24-1
size: -
D: TRBD1
J: TRBJ2-3
DNA: TGTGCCACCAGTGGTGGACAGGCGGATACGCAGTATTTT
CDR3: CATSGGQADTQYF

V: TRBV7-3
size: -
D: TRBD1
J: TRBJ2-3
DNA: TGTGCCAGCAGCTCCGGAAAGACAGGGAACACAGATACGCAGTATTTT
CDR3: CASSSGKTGNTDTQYF

V: TRBV5-1
size: -
D: TRBD1
J: TRBJ1-4
DNA: TGCGCCAGCACCCATGGACAGGGGTACGGTGAAAAACTGTTTTTT
CDR3: CASTHGQGYGEKLFF

V: TRBV4-1
size: many
D: TRBD1
J: TRBJ1-5
DNA: TGCGCCAGCAGCCTAGGACAGGACCTCAATCAGCCCCAGCATTTT
CDR3: CASSLGQDLNQPQHF

V: TRBV20-1
size: -
D: -
J: TRBJ1-3
DNA: TGCAGTGCCAGTAAAGGAGGCCGGGGAAACACCATATATTTT
CDR3: CSASKGGRGNTIYF

V: TRBV5-1
size: -
D: TRBD2
J: TRBJ2-1
DNA: TGCGCCAGCAGCTGGGAGGGCCATAAGAGCAATGAGCAGTTCTTC
CDR3: CASSWEGHKSNEQFF

V: TRBV5-1
size: few
D: TRBD1
J: TRBJ1-2
DNA: TGCGCCAGCAGCTTGACAGGGGGAGGTAACTATGGCTACACCTTC
CDR3: CASSLTGGGNYGYTF

V: TRBV10-3
size: -
D: TRBD1
J: TRBJ1-4
DNA: TGTGCCATCAGTGAGTACGGCAGGGGGTGTGAAAAACTGTTTTTT
CDR3: CAISEYGRGCEKLFF

V: TRBV15
size: -
D: -
J: TRBJ2-5
DNA: TGTGCCACCAGCGTTCCGGGGGTAAGGGAGACCCAGTACTTC
CDR3: CATSVPGVRETQYF

V: TRBV5-1
size: -
D: -
J: TRBJ1-6
DNA: TGCGCCAGCAGCTTCACCGGGGGCGGGAGCTCCTATAATTCACCCCTCCACTTT
CDR3: CASSFTGGGSSYNSPLHF

V: TRBV6-5
size: -
D: -
J: TRBJ1-1
DNA: TGTGCCACCTTTTCAGCGCTGAACACTGAAGCTTTCTTT
CDR3: CATFSALNTEAFF

V: TRBV18
size: few
D: TRBD2
J: TRBJ2-3
DNA: TGTGCCAGCTCATCAAGACTAGCGGGGCGTCATAGCACAGATACGCAGTATTTT
CDR3: CASSSRLAGRHSTDTQYF

V: TRBV7-2
size: -
D: TRBD2
J: TRBJ2-7
DNA: TGTGCCAGCAGTAATCCCGGGCTAGCGGGGGACTACGAGCAGTACTTC
CDR3: CASSNPGLAGDYEQYF

V: TRBV5-1
size: many
D: -
J: TRBJ1-3
DNA: TGCGCCAGCAGCTTGGCTCCGGGACTCACGACCTCTGGAAACACCATATATTTT
CDR3: CASSLAPGLTTSGNTIYF

V: TRBV5-4
size: -
D: -
J: TRBJ1-2
DNA: TGTGCCAGCAGCGGCGGAACGCTCCCCTATGGCTACACCTTC
CDR3: CASSGGTLPYGYTF

V: TRBV7-2
size: -
D: -
J: TRBJ1-2
DNA: TGTGCCAGCAGCTTACATCTGGGCGGCTACACCTTC
CDR3: CASSLHLGGYTF

V: TRBV7-2
size: -
D: TRBD1
J: TRBJ1-6
DNA: TGTGCCAGCAGCCAGGACAGGCTTAATTCACCCCTCCACTTT
CDR3: CASSQDRLNSPLHF

V: TRBV6-1
size: -
D: -
J: TRBJ1-2
DNA: TGTGCCACCAGACAGTACCGAGGGGGCTACACCTTC
CDR3: CATRQYRGGYTF

V: TRBV15
size: few
D: TRBD1
J: TRBJ2-1
DNA: TGTGCCACCAGCGACAGGGGAGTCACCTACAATGAGCAGTTCTTC
CDR3: CATSDRGVTYNEQFF

V: TRBV5-4
size: -
D: TRBD1
J: TRBJ1-2
DNA: TGTGCCAGCAGCGGGACAGGGTTCTATGGCTACACCTTC
CDR3: CASSGTGFYGYTF

V: TRBV7-2
size: -
D: TRBD1
J: TRBJ1-5
DNA: TGTGCCAGCAGCTACAGGGGAGCTCAGCCCCAGCATTTT
CDR3: CASSYRGAQPQHF

V: TRBV30
size: -
D: TRBD1
J: TRBJ2-6
DNA: TGTGCCTGGAGTGATGGGACAGGGCCCGGGGCCAACGTCCTGACTTTC
CDR3: CAWSDGTGPGANVLTF

V: TRBV3-1/TRBV3-2
size: -
D: -
J: TRBJ1-3
DNA: TGTGCCAGCACCCTCTCTGGAAACACCATATATTTT
CDR3: CASTLSGNTIYF

V: TRBV30
size: -
D: TRBD2
J: TRBJ2-3
DNA: TGTGCCTGGAGTGACCGGGAGGCATGGGGAGATACGCAGTATTTT
CDR3: CAWSDREAWGDTQYF

V: TRBV18
size: -
D: TRBD1
J: TRBJ1-1
DNA: TGTGCCAGCTCGTCCGACAGGGTCATGAACACTGAAGCTTTCTTT
CDR3: CASSSDRVMNTEAFF